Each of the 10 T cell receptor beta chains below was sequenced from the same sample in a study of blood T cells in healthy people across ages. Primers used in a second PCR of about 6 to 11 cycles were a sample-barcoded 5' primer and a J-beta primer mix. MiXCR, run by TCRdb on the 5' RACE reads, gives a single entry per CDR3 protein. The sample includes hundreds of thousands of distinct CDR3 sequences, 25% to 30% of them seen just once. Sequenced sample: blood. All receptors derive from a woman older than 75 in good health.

CDR3 DNA: TGCAGTGCTAGAGCCGGGACAGGGACGTCACCCCTCCACTTT. It translates to CSARAGTGTSPLHF. This chain joins TRBV20-1 and TRBJ1-6; 9 positions match TRBD1. Germline CDR1 and CDR2: DFQATT and SNEGSKA (reference sequence). The CDR3 covers 14 residues. J gave up 10 bases and V 1 base, and 5 bases lay outside the gene matches.

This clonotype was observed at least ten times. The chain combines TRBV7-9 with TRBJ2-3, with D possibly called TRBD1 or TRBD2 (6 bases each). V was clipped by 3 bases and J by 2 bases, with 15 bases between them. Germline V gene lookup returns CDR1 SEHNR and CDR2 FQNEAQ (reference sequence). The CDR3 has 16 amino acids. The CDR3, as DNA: TGTGCCAGCAGCTTGGGGGCCCGGGGGCACACAGATACGCAGTATTTT. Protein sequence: CASSLGARGHTDTQYF.

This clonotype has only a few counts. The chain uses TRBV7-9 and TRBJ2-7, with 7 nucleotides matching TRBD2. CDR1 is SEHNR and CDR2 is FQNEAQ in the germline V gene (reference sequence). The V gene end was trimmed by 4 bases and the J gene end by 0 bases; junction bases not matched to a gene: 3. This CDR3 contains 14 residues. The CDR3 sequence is CASSSWDYSYEQYF. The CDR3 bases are TGTGCCAGCAGCTCGTGGGACTACTCCTACGAGCAGTACTTC.

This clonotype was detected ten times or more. The CDR3 DNA reads TGTGCCAGCAGCCACATAGGAGAGACCCAGTACTTC. This sequence encodes CASSHIGETQYF. The chain has TRBV5-5 and TRBJ2-5; D is ambiguous. V was pared by 4 bases and J by 4 bases, with 8 bases between. The CDR3 is made up of 12 amino acids. The V gene's germline CDR1 is SGHKS and CDR2 YYEKEE (reference sequence). Based on the CDR3 plus reference TRBV5-5 and TRBJ2-5, the full variable domain is DAGVTQSPTHLIKTRGQQVTLRCSPISGHKSVSWYQQVLGQGPQFIFQYYEKEERGRGNFPDRFSARQFPNYSSELNVNALLLGDSALYLCASSHIGETQYFGPGTRLLVL.

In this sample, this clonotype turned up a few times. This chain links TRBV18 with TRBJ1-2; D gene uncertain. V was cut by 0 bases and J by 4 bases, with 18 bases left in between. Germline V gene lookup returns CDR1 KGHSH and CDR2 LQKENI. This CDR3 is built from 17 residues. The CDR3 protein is CASSPPSSKVSPYGYTF. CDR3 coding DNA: TGTGCCAGCTCACCACCAAGTAGCAAGGTCTCTCCCTATGGCTACACCTTC.

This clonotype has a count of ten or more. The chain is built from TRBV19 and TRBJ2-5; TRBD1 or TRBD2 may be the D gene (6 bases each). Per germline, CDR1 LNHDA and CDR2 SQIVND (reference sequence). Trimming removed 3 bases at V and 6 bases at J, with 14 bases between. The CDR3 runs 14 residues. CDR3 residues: CASSINVGGQTQYF. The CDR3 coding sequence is TGTGCCAGTAGTATTAACGTTGGGGGGCAGACCCAGTACTTC. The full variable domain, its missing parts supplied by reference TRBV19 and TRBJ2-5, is DGGITQSPKYLFRKEGQNVTLSCEQNLNHDAMYWYRQDPGQGLRLIYYSQIVNDFQKGDIAEGYSVSREKKESFPLTVTSAQKNPTAFYLCASSINVGGQTQYFGPGTRLLVL.

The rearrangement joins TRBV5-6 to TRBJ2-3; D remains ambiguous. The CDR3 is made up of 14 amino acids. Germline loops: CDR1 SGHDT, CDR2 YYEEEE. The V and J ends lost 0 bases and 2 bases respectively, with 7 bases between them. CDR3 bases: TGTGCCAGCAGCTTGGGGGTGTACACAGATACGCAGTATTTT. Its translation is CASSLGVYTDTQYF.

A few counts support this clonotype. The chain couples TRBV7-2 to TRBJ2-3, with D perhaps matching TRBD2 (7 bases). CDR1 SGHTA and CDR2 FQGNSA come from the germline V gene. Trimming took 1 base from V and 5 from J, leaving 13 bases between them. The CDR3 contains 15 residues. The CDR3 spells CASSLGWGGLDTQYF. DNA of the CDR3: TGTGCCAGCAGCTTAGGGTGGGGGGGGCTAGATACGCAGTATTTT. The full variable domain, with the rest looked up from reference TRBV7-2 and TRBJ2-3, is GAGVSQSPSNKVTEKGKDVELRCDPISGHTALYWYRQSLGQGLEFLIYFQGNSAPDKSGLPSDRFSAERTGGSVSTLTIQRTQQEDSAVYLCASSLGWGGLDTQYFGPGTRLTVL.

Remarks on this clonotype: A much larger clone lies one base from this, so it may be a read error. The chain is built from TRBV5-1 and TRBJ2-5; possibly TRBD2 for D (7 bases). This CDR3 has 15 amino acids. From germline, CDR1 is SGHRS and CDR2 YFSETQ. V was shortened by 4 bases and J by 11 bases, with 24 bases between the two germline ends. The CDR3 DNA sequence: TGCGCCAGCAGCCCGGACAGTTTCCCGGGGGGTGAGCAGTACTTC. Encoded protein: CASSPDSFPGGEQYF.

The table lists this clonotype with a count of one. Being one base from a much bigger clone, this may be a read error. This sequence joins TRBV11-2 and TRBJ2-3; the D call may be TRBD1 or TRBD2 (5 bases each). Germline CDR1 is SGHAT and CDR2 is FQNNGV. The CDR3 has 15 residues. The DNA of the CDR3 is TGTGCCAGCAGCTTTGTAGAGCCTAGCACAGGTACGCAGTATTTT. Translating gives CASSFVEPSTGTQYF.